One sample yielded the 4 T cell receptor beta chains listed below, sequenced in a study of shared clonotypes between healthy human individuals. The naive CD8 subset, CD45RO-negative cells positively selected for CCR7, excluded terminally differentiated effector memory CD45RA+ cells. Using immunoSEQ multiplex PCR, the repertoire was profiled, and TCRdb retains in-frame clones only, with some absent. The data hold hundreds of thousands of clones, with roughly 94% observed a single time. Specimen: naive CD8+ T cells sorted from blood. The receptors stem from a man aged 30 to 45 in good health.

V usage is TRBV9 and J usage is TRBJ2-6; D unresolved. Trimming shortened V by 8 bases and J by 0 bases, and 9 bases separated the two germline ends. Germline-derived CDR1 and CDR2 are SGDLS and YYNGEE. The CDR3 consists of 14 residues. The CDR3 DNA sequence: TGTGCCAGTGGATCGGGCTCTGGGGCCAACGTCCTGACTTTC. Translation: CASGSGSGANVLTF.

The chain links TRBV6-1 to TRBJ2-1; D uncertain. This CDR3 contains 14 residues. V shed 5 bases and J shed 3 bases, with 11 bases lying between them. The germline gives CDR1 MNHNS, CDR2 SASEGT. The CDR3 nucleotides read TGTGCCAGCAGTCTCTGGCGAGACTACAATGAGCAGTTCTTC. Translated, it gives CASSLWRDYNEQFF.

This clone was seen once. V usage is TRBV9 and J usage is TRBJ2-5; TRBD2 is a possible D gene (5 bases). V lost 0 bases and J lost 2, with 8 bases in between. Germline CDR1 and CDR2: SGDLS and YYNGEE. The CDR3 totals 14 residues. CDR3 in DNA: TGTGCCAGCAGCGTAGAGCCGGGACAAGAGACCCAGTACTTC. Its translation is CASSVEPGQETQYF.

The J gene is TRBJ1-2, the V gene TRBV5-6; TRBD1 might be the D (6 bases). The CDR3 sequence is 15 residues long. Germline CDR1 SGHDT, CDR2 YYEEEE. Trimming took off 3 bases at V and 2 bases at J, with 14 bases between the two ends. CDR3 loop: CASSSRQDSNYGYTF. In DNA, the CDR3 is TGTGCCAGCAGCTCTAGACAGGACTCCAACTATGGCTACACCTTC.